These 16 T cell receptor beta chains were sequenced from one sample in a study of blood T cell repertoires in COVID-19. TCRdb's copy holds only in-frame clones and misses some; the assay was immunoSEQ multiplex PCR. The sample records approximately 52,000 clones, roughly 89% being singletons. The sample was peripheral blood. All receptors derive from a man aged 55 to 70 with active COVID-19.

This chain links TRBV7-3 with TRBJ2-3; 7 bases match TRBD2. CDR3 size: 15 residues. Germline V gene sequence: CDR1 SGHTA, CDR2 FQGTGA. V lost 10 bases, J lost 5 bases, and 15 bases stayed unmatched. The CDR3: CATSPMGGSGDTQYF. CDR3 nucleotide sequence: TGTGCCACCTCTCCGATGGGAGGGTCGGGAGATACGCAGTATTTT.

CDR3 in amino acids: CASSQKGGSEAFF. CDR3 coding DNA: TGCGCCAGCAGCCAAAAAGGGGGTTCTGAAGCTTTCTTT. This chain uses TRBV4-3 with TRBJ1-1, with D possibly being TRBD1 (6 bases). V dropped 2 bases and J dropped 6 bases, with 10 bases sitting between them. The CDR3 covers 13 residues. Looked up from germline, CDR1 is LGHNA and CDR2 is YSLEER.

The chain has TRBV9 and TRBJ2-3; TRBD1 might be the D (6 bases). Germline lookup yields CDR1 SGDLS and CDR2 YYNGEE. CDR3 length: 16 amino acids. V was cut by 1 base and J by 4 bases, with 16 bases left in between. In DNA form, the CDR3 reads TGTGCCAGCAGCGTATGGGGGACAAACTATGCAGATACGCAGTATTTT. It specifies CASSVWGTNYADTQYF.

This chain links TRBV2 with TRBJ1-1; no reliable D call. This CDR3 has 12 amino acids. Looked up from germline, CDR1 is SNHLY and CDR2 is FYNNEI. Trimming took 7 bases from V and 6 from J, leaving 12 bases between them. This CDR3 reads CASTSEGPEAFF. CDR3 DNA sequence: TGTGCCAGCACCTCAGAGGGCCCTGAAGCTTTCTTT.

The chain recombines TRBV7-2 with TRBJ2-7; D unclear. The CDR3 totals 13 residues. The germline gives CDR1 SGHTA, CDR2 FQGNSA. V lost 1 base, J lost 6 bases, and 10 bases lay in between. The CDR3 reads CASSLVVGGEQYF. The CDR3 bases are TGTGCCAGCAGCTTAGTTGTTGGCGGCGAGCAGTACTTC.

This clone appeared once. This chain joins TRBV30 and TRBJ1-1; 12 bases agree with TRBD1. This CDR3 is 15 amino acids long. Germline V gene lookup returns CDR1 GTSNPN and CDR2 SVGIG (reference sequence). Trimming took 1 base from V and 6 from J; bases not matched to a gene: 6. In DNA form, the CDR3 reads TGTGCCTGGAGTGGGGACAGGGGGCGCGCCGCTGAAGCTTTCTTT. Its protein product is CAWSGDRGRAAEAFF.

This rearrangement joins TRBV28 to TRBJ1-2, with 10 bases identical to TRBD1. The CDR3 is made up of 18 amino acids. Trimming removed 6 bases from V and 2 bases from J; junction bases left unmatched: 15. Germline V gene data show CDR1 as MDHEN and CDR2 as SYDVKM. The CDR3 DNA sequence: TGTGCCAGCAGCTCCGCGGGGACAGGGGATTTGTTAAACTATGGCTACACCTTC. It is translated as CASSSAGTGDLLNYGYTF.

Here the CDR3 DNA reads TGCGCCAGCAGCTTGGTGGGGAGGGCCAGTGAGCAGTACTTC. Protein sequence: CASSLVGRASEQYF. This chain links TRBV5-1 with TRBJ2-7, with 7 nucleotides matching TRBD2. The CDR3 is 14 residues long. Germline values: CDR1 SGHRS, CDR2 YFSETQ. V shed 0 bases and J 7 bases; nucleotides not matched to a gene: 7.

The chain joins TRBV5-1 to TRBJ2-2; 7 positions match TRBD1. V trimming: 1 base; J trimming: 7 bases; junction bases outside the gene matches: 7. This CDR3 has 15 residues. Germline-derived CDR1 and CDR2 are SGHRS and YFSETQ. The CDR3 sequence: CASSLTRGPDGELFF. CDR3 nucleotide sequence: TGCGCCAGCAGCTTGACGAGGGGGCCGGACGGGGAGCTGTTTTTT.

The rearrangement links TRBV27 to TRBJ2-5; 11 positions agree with TRBD1. The CDR3 extends over 16 amino acids. CDR1 MNHEY and CDR2 SMNVEV come from the germline V gene (reference sequence). V lost 3 bases and J lost 0; bases outside the gene matches: 3. Written as DNA, the CDR3 is TGTGCCAGCAGTTTGGGGACAGGGGGGGACCAAGAGACCCAGTACTTC. As protein: CASSLGTGGDQETQYF.

The chain couples TRBV6-6 to TRBJ2-7; 12 bases align to TRBD2. The end of the DNA fits TRBJ2-1 better, so the J call may be wrong. The CDR3 extends over 20 amino acids. CDR1 and CDR2 (germline): MNHNY, SVGAGI (reference sequence). In nucleotides, the CDR3 is TGTGCCAGCAGCCCCTCCCCGGGACTAGCGGGTTTGGGTTCCTACAATGAGCAGTTCTTC. Its protein is CASSPSPGLAGLGSYNEQFF.

The chain joins TRBV30 to TRBJ2-3; tentatively, D is TRBD2 (5 bases). Looked up from germline, CDR1 is GTSNPN and CDR2 is SVGIG (reference sequence). There are 15 residues in the CDR3. V was clipped by 0 bases and J by 2 bases, with 12 bases between them. The CDR3 nucleotides read TGTGCCTGGAGTGTTTTTGGGAGTTACACAGATACGCAGTATTTT. Protein: CAWSVFGSYTDTQYF.

This clone was seen more than once but under ten times. This chain joins TRBV7-2 and TRBJ1-1, with D tentatively TRBD1 (6 bases). CDR3 size: 13 residues. V was trimmed by 2 bases and J by 11 bases, leaving 15 bases between them. Germline loops: CDR1 SGHTA, CDR2 FQGNSA. This CDR3 is CASSLWTEGDAFF. CDR3 bases: TGTGCCAGCAGCTTATGGACAGAGGGTGACGCTTTCTTT.

CDR3 DNA: TGCGCCAGCAGCCCGTTGGCGGGAGGTAAAGATACGCAGTATTTT. Amino acid sequence: CASSPLAGGKDTQYF. The genes are TRBV5-1 and TRBJ2-3; 8 bases are shared with TRBD2. Germline assignment: CDR1 SGHRS and CDR2 YFSETQ. V shed 4 bases, J shed 5 bases, and the junction held 9 bases outside the gene matches. This CDR3 has 15 amino acids.

The CDR3 protein is CASWGLAGSHEQYF. In DNA form, the CDR3 reads TGTGCCAGCTGGGGACTAGCGGGATCCCACGAGCAGTACTTC. The chain uses TRBV2 and TRBJ2-7, with 13 bases that match TRBD2. J was trimmed by 5 bases and V by 8 bases; bases with no gene match: 6. The CDR3 loop spans 14 amino acids. CDR1 SNHLY and CDR2 FYNNEI come from the germline V gene.

This chain uses TRBV15 with TRBJ1-4; D possibly corresponds to TRBD1 (6 bases). Germline V CDR1 and CDR2: LNHNV, YYDKDF (reference sequence). V lost 0 bases to trimming and J lost 3 bases, with 8 bases between them. The CDR3 length is 15 residues. The CDR3 loop reads CATSRDKGANEKLFF. The CDR3, as DNA: TGTGCCACCAGCAGAGATAAGGGGGCTAATGAAAAACTGTTTTTT.